The 9 T cell receptor beta chains reported below all come from one sample, sequenced in a study of regulatory T cells in long-lasting Graves disease. As to time point: newly diagnosed GD, antithyroid drugs for less than 3 months. From PBMCs, RNA was extracted and then used to make the TCR library. Both iRepertoire HTBI primers and Arm-PCR of CDR3 regions were used to build the TCR beta libraries. TCRdb re-derived calls from the multiplex PCR reads in MiXCR, one entry per CDR3 protein. Among around 230,000 distinct CDR3 sequences, 18% were seen once, and the ten largest hold about 20%. Specimen: peripheral blood mononuclear cells (PBMCs), collected at new diagnosis, from a patient treated with antithyroid drugs. These receptors were taken from a female donor with Graves disease.

This chain links TRBV6-2 or TRBV6-3 with TRBJ2-1, with 8 bases lining up with TRBD2. Germline values: CDR1 MNHEY, CDR2 SVGEGT. The CDR3 is 14 residues long. The ends lost 2 bases at V and 6 bases at J; junction bases unmatched: 3. The CDR3 spells CASSYLREGNEQFF. The CDR3 DNA reads as TGTGCCAGCAGTTACCTCCGGGAGGGCAATGAGCAGTTCTTC.

The rearrangement uses TRBV6-5 and TRBJ1-5; D unresolved. Germline CDR1 and CDR2: MNHEY and SVGAGI. With 4 bases removed from V and 4 bases from J, the gap between germline ends came to 8 bases. The length of the CDR3 is 13 residues. CDR3 region: CASSSDRNQPQHF. CDR3 in DNA: TGTGCCAGCAGTTCGGACCGAAATCAGCCCCAGCATTTT.

The chain employs TRBV6-9 and TRBJ2-7; D gene unclear. The CDR3 is made up of 14 amino acids. The germline V and J ends were trimmed by 6 bases and 3 bases, with 15 bases remaining between them. Germline V gene data show CDR1 as MNHGY and CDR2 as SVAAGI. CDR3 coding DNA: TGTGCCAGCAGATCCGGGTCAGTGAACTACGAGCAGTACTTC. Translating it yields CASRSGSVNYEQYF.

This clonotype was observed many times. The rearrangement uses TRBV12-3 or TRBV12-4 and TRBJ1-4, with D perhaps TRBD1 (6 bases). Trimming removed 6 bases at V and 7 bases at J, with 9 bases between. This CDR3 spans 12 amino acids. The CDR3, as DNA: TGTGCCAGCAGGGGACACCTTGAAAAACTGTTTTTT. Protein: CASRGHLEKLFF.

This clonotype was seen many times. The chain recombines TRBV28 with TRBJ2-1; a weak D match, TRBD2 (5 bases). Trimming left V 3 bases short and J 5 bases short, with 20 bases between. This CDR3 spans 17 amino acids. CDR1 is MDHEN, CDR2 SYDVKM, per germline. The CDR3: CASSFGVGVTRDNEQFF. CDR3 DNA sequence: TGTGCCAGCAGTTTCGGGGTCGGAGTAACGAGGGACAATGAGCAGTTCTTC. The whole variable domain, filled in from reference TRBV28 and TRBJ2-1, reads DVKVTQSSRYLVKRTGEKVFLECVQDMDHENMFWYRQDPGLGLRLIYFSYDVKMKEKGDIPEGYSVSREKKERFSLILESASTNQTSMYLCASSFGVGVTRDNEQFFGPGTRLTVL.

This clonotype was found many times. V usage is TRBV7-8 and J usage is TRBJ2-1; 13 bases match TRBD2. After removal of 4 bases from V and 4 bases from J, the junction contained 1 base not matched to a gene. The CDR3 consists of 15 residues. Germline V gives CDR1 SGHVS, CDR2 FQNEAQ. In nucleotides, the CDR3 is TGTGCCAGCAGCTGGGGACTAGCGGGGTACAATGAGCAGTTCTTC. It encodes CASSWGLAGYNEQFF.

The J gene is TRBJ1-2, the V gene TRBV28; D call uncertain. The V end lost 2 bases, the J end lost 2 bases, and 6 bases lay between the germline ends. In germline, CDR1 is MDHEN, CDR2 SYDVKM. The CDR3 consists of 13 residues. CDR3 sequence reads: CASSLHANYGYTF. In DNA form, the CDR3 reads TGTGCCAGCAGTTTACATGCAAACTATGGCTACACCTTC.

The sample holds many counts of this clonotype. The chain links TRBV19 to TRBJ1-4, with no clear D. The CDR3 consists of 14 residues. V was pared by 1 base and J by 3 bases, with 6 bases between. CDR1 and CDR2 from the germline V gene are LNHDA and SQIVND (reference sequence). The CDR3 reads CASSIAVANEKLFF. The DNA for the CDR3 is TGTGCCAGTAGTATAGCCGTCGCTAATGAAAAACTGTTTTTT.

Here the CDR3 reads CASSTDGTGKGTYGYTF. The CDR3 DNA sequence: TGTGCCAGCAGCACGGACGGAACAGGGAAGGGGACCTATGGCTACACCTTC. This chain uses TRBV5-4 with TRBJ1-2; D might be TRBD1 (6 bases). This CDR3 has 17 residues. Trimming removed 4 bases at V and 4 bases at J, with 23 bases between. Germline V CDR1 and CDR2: SGHNT, YYREEE (reference sequence).